This TCR beta chain was found in a study of cytomegalovirus exposure and HLA in healthy donors. Method: immunoSEQ multiplex PCR; TCRdb's copy keeps in-frame clones and lacks some. The profile shows about 170,000 clones, roughly nine tenths of them singletons. Germline-derived CDR1 and CDR2 are SGDLS and YYNGEE. V shed 2 bases and J 4 bases; nucleotides not matched to a gene: 6. CDR3 length: 15 amino acids. The V call is TRBV9, the J call TRBJ2-3; 8 positions agree with TRBD2. This TCR came from a woman aged 25 to 45 in good health and CMV-seronegative. Material: PBMCs. The CDR3 DNA reads as TGTGCCAGCAGCGTCCCGGGACTAGGAGCAGATACGCAGTATTTT. Translating gives CASSVPGLGADTQYF.